The 27 T cell receptor beta chains below come from one sample, sequenced in a study of identical twins. TCRdb analysed the 5' RACE reads with MiXCR anew, one entry per CDR3 protein. The table includes over 550,000 distinct CDR3 sequences, just over 7% detected once. These data were likewise used in another study, on yellow fever vaccine responses in identical twins.

Sequencing was done on a sample of PBMCs. These receptors were taken from a woman younger than 30 in good health.

This clonotype has a handful of counts. The chain has TRBV29-1 and TRBJ2-1; 7 bases match TRBD2. This CDR3 is built from 10 residues. Trimming took 3 bases from V and 15 from J; bases not matched to a gene: 5. Germline V gene sequence: CDR1 SQVTM, CDR2 ANQGSEA. The CDR3 region has the DNA TGCAGCGTTGATTCGTCTAGCGGGTTCTTC. This translates into CSVDSSSGFF.

This clonotype was detected ten times or more. The chain joins TRBV18 to TRBJ2-3; 7 positions agree with TRBD2. This CDR3 is 15 amino acids long. Per the germline V gene, CDR1 is KGHSH and CDR2 is LQKENI. The V gene end was trimmed by 4 bases and the J gene end by 5 bases; junction bases not matched to a gene: 9. This CDR3 reads CASSLSAGEEDTQYF. In DNA form, the CDR3 reads TGTGCCAGCTCACTCTCGGCGGGAGAAGAAGATACGCAGTATTTT.

This clonotype has more than one count but fewer than ten. This chain uses TRBV5-1 with TRBJ2-2, with D possibly called TRBD1 or TRBD2 (6 bases each). The CDR3 consists of 16 residues. V lost 4 bases, J lost 1 base, and 14 bases lay in between. Germline V CDR1 and CDR2: SGHRS, YFSETQ. The CDR3 DNA reads as TGCGCCAGCAGCCTGGGGGGCACTTTGAACACCGGGGAGCTGTTTTTT. Encoded protein: CASSLGGTLNTGELFF.

The sample holds many counts of this clonotype. The chain joins TRBV5-1 to TRBJ1-1; possible D gene TRBD1, 5 bases. The germline gives CDR1 SGHRS, CDR2 YFSETQ. The CDR3 runs to 14 residues. The V end lost 0 bases, the J end lost 5 bases, and 11 bases lay between the germline ends. This CDR3 reads CASSLGREGTEAFF. The CDR3 nucleotides read TGCGCCAGCAGCTTGGGCAGGGAAGGGACTGAAGCTTTCTTT.

V and J are TRBV9 and TRBJ2-5; TRBD2 aligns across 11 bases. The J segment lost 1 base and the V segment lost 3 bases, leaving 11 bases of the junction unmatched. There are 18 residues in the CDR3. Germline V lookup: CDR1 SGDLS, CDR2 YYNGEE. The CDR3 is CASSAILGTSGGQETQYF. The CDR3 region has the DNA TGTGCCAGCAGCGCAATCCTAGGGACTAGCGGAGGCCAAGAGACCCAGTACTTC.

The chain has TRBV20-1 and TRBJ2-2; TRBD1 might be the D (5 bases). This CDR3 contains 15 residues. The germline CDR1 and CDR2 sequences are DFQATT and SNEGSKA (reference sequence). Trimming pared 6 bases from V and 0 bases from J, leaving 14 bases between. This CDR3 is CSAQRGLTNTGELFF. CDR3 nucleotides: TGCAGTGCACAAAGGGGCCTTACGAACACCGGGGAGCTGTTTTTT.

A remark on this clonotype: A read error is likely, as this CDR3 ends without the conserved phenylalanine or tryptophan. The V gene is TRBV9, the J gene TRBJ1-1; D remains unclear. V was cut by 1 base and J by 3 bases, with 7 bases left in between. Germline V gene data show CDR1 as SGDLS and CDR2 as YYNGEE. The CDR3 has 13 amino acids. The CDR3 region is CASSVTRDTEAFL. CDR3 nucleotide sequence: TGTGCCAGCAGCGTAACACGGGACACTGAAGCTTTCCTT.

In this sample, this clonotype turned up a few times. J is TRBJ2-1 and V is TRBV20-1; the match to TRBD1 covers 7 bases. The germline CDR1 and CDR2 sequences are DFQATT and SNEGSKA (reference sequence). The CDR3 has 13 amino acids. Losses at the gene ends were 5 bases for V and 5 bases for J; bases not matched to a gene: 6. CDR3 in DNA: TGCAGTGCTGGACGGGACAGAAACAATGAGCAGTTCTTC. Its translation: CSAGRDRNNEQFF.

This clonotype appeared a few times. CDR3 bases: TGCAGTGCTAGTATCTCTGGCGAGCAGTACTTC. Its translation is CSASISGEQYF. The V and J genes are TRBV20-1 and TRBJ2-7; D gene uncertain. CDR3 length: 11 residues. The V end was cut by 3 bases, the J end by 6 bases, with 9 bases between. From germline, CDR1 is DFQATT and CDR2 SNEGSKA (reference sequence).

Ten or more counts support this clonotype. The chain is built from TRBV3-1 and TRBJ2-5; the D gene is possibly TRBD2 (5 bases). Per germline, CDR1 LGHDT and CDR2 YNNKEL (reference sequence). The ends were cut back, 0 bases at V and 5 bases at J, with 13 bases in the middle. This CDR3 is 15 amino acids long. This chain's CDR3 is CASSQDELAWETQYF. The CDR3 region has the DNA TGTGCCAGCAGCCAAGATGAGCTAGCATGGGAGACCCAGTACTTC.

J is TRBJ1-5 and V is TRBV28, with TRBD1 as a possible D gene (5 bases). The CDR3 runs 14 residues. V lost 8 bases, J lost 4 bases, and 15 bases lay in between. The germline CDR1 and CDR2 sequences are MDHEN and SYDVKM. Written as DNA, the CDR3 is TGTGCCAGCCCCCGTCGGGGGGAGAATCAGCCCCAGCATTTT. Translating it yields CASPRRGENQPQHF. The full variable domain, completed using reference TRBV28 and TRBJ1-5, is DVKVTQSSRYLVKRTGEKVFLECVQDMDHENMFWYRQDPGLGLRLIYFSYDVKMKEKGDIPEGYSVSREKKERFSLILESASTNQTSMYLCASPRRGENQPQHFGDGTRLSIL.

This clonotype was seen at least ten times. The CDR3 reads CASSQDAGVYGYTF. In DNA form, the CDR3 reads TGTGCCAGCAGCCAAGACGCCGGGGTCTATGGCTACACCTTC. The chain is built from TRBV14 and TRBJ1-2; D remains unclear. CDR3 length equals 14 residues. The V and J ends lost 0 bases and 4 bases respectively, with 9 bases between them. CDR1 is SGHDN, CDR2 FVKESK, per germline. Full variable domain (missing parts from reference TRBV14 and TRBJ1-2): EAGVTQFPSHSVIEKGQTVTLRCDPISGHDNLYWYRRVMGKEIKFLLHFVKESKQDESGMPNNRFLAERTGGTYSTLKVQPAELEDSGVYFCASSQDAGVYGYTFGSGTRLTVV.

The V gene is TRBV27, the J gene TRBJ2-5; the D gene is possibly TRBD1 (6 bases). Germline V CDR1 and CDR2: MNHEY, SMNVEV (reference sequence). The CDR3 is 13 amino acids. V was pared by 7 bases and J by 1 base, with 10 bases between. CDR3 region: CASNRAGQETQYF. The DNA of the CDR3 is TGTGCCAGCAACAGGGCAGGCCAAGAGACCCAGTACTTC.

The chain couples TRBV7-8 to TRBJ2-3, with TRBD2 matching 11 bases. Germline trimming cut 5 bases from V and 2 bases from J; bases unmatched to any gene: 6. Germline lookup yields CDR1 SGHVS and CDR2 FQNEAQ. The CDR3 totals 16 residues. CDR3 sequence: CASSVLAGGPTDTQYF. CDR3 sequence (DNA): TGTGCCAGCAGCGTGTTAGCGGGGGGGCCCACAGATACGCAGTATTTT.

A few counts support this clonotype. The CDR3 loop is CASSEEGAGSNGYTF. The DNA for the CDR3 is TGTGCCAGCAGTGAAGAAGGGGCAGGGAGCAATGGCTACACCTTC. The chain links TRBV2 to TRBJ1-2; D might be TRBD1 (5 bases). The V gene's germline CDR1 is SNHLY and CDR2 FYNNEI. V was cut by 1 base and J by 6 bases, with 15 bases left in between. CDR3 length: 15 amino acids.

This clonotype was counted between two and nine times. The chain links TRBV7-2 to TRBJ1-1; no reliable D call. The CDR3 spans 12 residues. Trimming stripped 3 bases from V and 7 bases from J, with 9 bases between. CDR1 and CDR2 (germline): SGHTA, FQGNSA. CDR3 residues: CASSFSQFEAFF. CDR3 nucleotides: TGTGCCAGCAGCTTTTCCCAGTTTGAAGCTTTCTTT. Looking up the rest from reference TRBV7-2 and TRBJ1-1 gives the full variable domain: GAGVSQSPSNKVTEKGKDVELRCDPISGHTALYWYRQSLGQGLEFLIYFQGNSAPDKSGLPSDRFSAERTGGSVSTLTIQRTQQEDSAVYLCASSFSQFEAFFGQGTRLTVV.

The gene calls are TRBV2 and TRBJ2-7, with TRBD2 as a possible D gene (5 bases). Per germline, CDR1 SNHLY and CDR2 FYNNEI. This CDR3 has 12 residues. With 8 bases removed from V and 0 bases from J, the gap between germline ends came to 8 bases. The CDR3, as DNA: TGTGCCAGCTGCGGGCCCTCCTACGAGCAGTACGTC. It yields the protein CASCGPSYEQYV.

Here the CDR3 DNA reads TGTGCCAGCAGTGATGAGGGGGAGCTGTTTTTT. Translation: CASSDEGELFF. This chain connects TRBV2 to TRBJ2-2, with D uncertain. The CDR3 has 11 amino acids. Between the trimmed V and J ends, which lost 3 bases and 8 bases, there was a span of 4 bases. The germline V gene has CDR1 SNHLY and CDR2 FYNNEI.

The rearrangement joins TRBV7-6 to TRBJ2-7; 9 bases align to TRBD2. V lost 5 bases to trimming and J lost 3 bases; unmatched junction nucleotides: 11. The CDR3 sequence is 16 residues long. Looked up from germline, CDR1 is SGHVS and CDR2 is FNYEAQ. The CDR3 sequence: CASSPPPRGGFYEQYV. For the CDR3, the DNA is TGTGCCAGCAGCCCACCCCCGCGGGGGGGCTTCTACGAGCAGTACGTC.

The rearrangement uses TRBV18 and TRBJ2-5; D gene ambiguous. This CDR3 is built from 14 residues. The germline V gene has CDR1 KGHSH and CDR2 LQKENI. With 2 bases removed from V and 1 base from J, the gap between germline ends came to 8 bases. The CDR3 is CASSPGVFQETQYF. The DNA for the CDR3 is TGTGCCAGCTCACCAGGTGTATTCCAAGAGACCCAGTACTTC.

Remarks on this clonotype: A much bigger clone sits one base away, suggesting this may be a read error. The chain carries TRBV12-3 or TRBV12-4 and TRBJ2-3; 11 nucleotides line up with TRBD2. V dropped 5 bases and J dropped 0; count of bases not matched to a gene: 10. CDR3 size: 18 residues. The CDR3 DNA reads TGTGCCAGCAGTCTCCGACTAGCGGGGCGATCTAGCACAGATACGCAGTATTTT. Translation: CASSLRLAGRSSTDTQYF.

This clonotype appeared many times. V and J are TRBV5-1 and TRBJ1-1, with 7 bases that match TRBD1. Germline CDR1 and CDR2: SGHRS and YFSETQ. This CDR3 is 17 amino acids long. Germline trimming cut 6 bases from V and 1 base from J; bases unmatched to any gene: 15. Written as DNA, the CDR3 is TGCGCCAGCAACTCGGAGGGGGCCTACCTCGGGAACACTGAAGCTTTCTTT. Its protein is CASNSEGAYLGNTEAFF.

The chain links TRBV7-3 to TRBJ2-5; 10 bases fit TRBD1. The CDR3 extends over 20 amino acids. The germline V gene encodes CDR1 SGHTA and CDR2 FQGTGA. Unmatched junction bases numbered 19, after V lost 0 bases and J lost 6 bases. The CDR3 region is CASSLTGQGEDWPVGKTQYF. CDR3 nucleotide sequence: TGTGCCAGCAGCTTAACAGGACAGGGGGAGGATTGGCCTGTTGGAAAGACCCAGTACTTC.

Ten or more counts support this clonotype. The chain links TRBV10-3 to TRBJ2-1, with D possibly TRBD1 on 6 matching bases. V lost 5 bases and J 7 bases, leaving 15 bases between the germline ends. Germline V gives CDR1 ENHRY, CDR2 SYGVKD. CDR3 size: 14 residues. CDR3 sequence reads: CAISLNRVGNEQFF. DNA of the CDR3: TGTGCCATCAGTTTGAACAGGGTGGGGAATGAGCAGTTCTTC.

This sequence joins TRBV7-8 and TRBJ2-5; the D is unclear. Trimming stripped 3 bases from V and 0 bases from J, with 5 bases between. The CDR3 consists of 13 residues. Germline V gene sequence: CDR1 SGHVS, CDR2 FQNEAQ. The CDR3 here is CASSFAYQETQYF. CDR3 bases: TGTGCCAGCAGCTTCGCATACCAAGAGACCCAGTACTTC. The full variable domain, in which reference TRBV7-8 and TRBJ2-5 provide the parts outside the CDR3, is GAGVSQSPRYKVAKRGQDVALRCDPISGHVSLFWYQQALGQGPEFLTYFQNEAQLDKSGLPSDRFFAERPEGSVSTLKIQRTQQEDSAVYLCASSFAYQETQYFGPGTRLLVL.

This clonotype appeared a few times. The chain joins TRBV9 to TRBJ2-4; 9 bases line up with TRBD2. Germline V lookup: CDR1 SGDLS, CDR2 YYNGEE. The CDR3 runs to 16 residues. Unmatched junction bases numbered 1, after V lost 0 bases and J lost 0 bases. This chain's CDR3 is CASSVELAGAKNIQYF. The DNA for the CDR3 is TGTGCCAGCAGCGTAGAACTAGCGGGAGCCAAAAACATTCAGTACTTC.

The chain joins TRBV4-2 to TRBJ2-7; D is unclear. V was pared by 0 bases and J by 5 bases, with 11 bases between. The CDR3 has 14 amino acids. Germline V gene lookup returns CDR1 LGHNA and CDR2 YNFKEQ. This chain's CDR3 is CASSQDLVSHEQYF. CDR3 bases: TGTGCCAGCAGCCAAGATCTTGTGTCCCACGAGCAGTACTTC.